This T cell receptor (beta chain) was documented in a study of cytomegalovirus exposure and HLA in healthy donors. It was with 60 Vbeta and 13 Jbeta primers that the PCR ran. The repertoire was sequenced with immunoSEQ multiplex PCR; TCRdb's copy has only in-frame clones and lacks some. The sample has around 110,000 clones, roughly 76% seen once. Study results and limitations: The authors later linked a missense DCLRE1C variant to TCR beta V- and J-gene trimming. Researchers catalogued approximately 170 TCR beta chains as cytomegalovirus-associated.

Note on this clone: Its antigen is undetermined.

Each donor's status was that of a healthy bone marrow donor. Germline trimming cut 5 bases from V and 4 bases from J; bases unmatched to any gene: 8. This CDR3 is built from 14 residues. Germline V gives CDR1 SEHNR, CDR2 FQNEAQ (reference sequence). The chain joins TRBV7-9 to TRBJ2-7; 7 positions agree with TRBD1. Sequenced material: PBMCs. This clonotype was sampled from a man aged 30 to 39 in good health and CMV-seronegative. CDR3 sequence reads: CASSLTGTTYEQYF. In DNA form, the CDR3 reads TGTGCCAGCAGCCTGACAGGGACCACATACGAGCAGTACTTC.